The following is a T cell receptor beta chain sequence with its context. The antigen remains unidentified. The sample is drawn from a study of somatic mutations in cytotoxic T cells in rheumatoid arthritis. Study outcomes and limitations: Antigens bound by the expanded CD8+ clones were not identified. A single CD8+ clone exceeded 20% of CD8+ cells in 8 of 65 patients.

Germline loops: CDR1 MGHRA, CDR2 YSYEKL. The V and J ends lost 1 base and 4 bases, in that order; junction bases with no gene match: 3. The CDR3 consists of 14 residues. TCRdb's copy holds only in-frame clones and misses some; the assay was immunoSEQ multiplex PCR. The table has about 27,000 clones, 74% seen once. Positive magnetic bead selection, which isolated the CD4+ and CD8+ cells, was followed by a flow cytometry check of purity. The chain uses TRBV4-1 and TRBJ1-1; 7 bases fit TRBD1. The receptor's source is a young woman in good health. Sequenced: CD8+ T cells sorted from blood. CDR3 residues: CASSQVAGGTEAFF. The DNA for the CDR3 is TGCGCCAGCAGCCAAGTGGCAGGGGGCACTGAAGCTTTCTTT.